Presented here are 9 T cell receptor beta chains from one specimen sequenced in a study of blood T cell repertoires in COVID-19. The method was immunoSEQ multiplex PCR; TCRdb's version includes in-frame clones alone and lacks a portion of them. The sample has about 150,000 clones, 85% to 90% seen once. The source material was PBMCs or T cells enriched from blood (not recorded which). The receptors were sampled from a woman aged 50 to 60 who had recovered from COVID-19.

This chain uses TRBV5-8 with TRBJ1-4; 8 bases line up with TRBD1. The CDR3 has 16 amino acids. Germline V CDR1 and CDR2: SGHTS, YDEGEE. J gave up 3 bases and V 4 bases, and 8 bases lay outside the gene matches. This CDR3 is CASSQTGAVANEKLFF. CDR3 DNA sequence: TGTGCCAGCAGCCAGACAGGGGCGGTAGCTAATGAAAAACTGTTTTTT.

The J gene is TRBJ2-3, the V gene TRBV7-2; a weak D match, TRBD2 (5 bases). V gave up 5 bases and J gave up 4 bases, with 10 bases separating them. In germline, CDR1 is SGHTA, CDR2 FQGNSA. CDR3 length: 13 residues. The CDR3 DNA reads TGTGCCAGCAGCCTTGGACTGTCAGATACGCAGTATTTT. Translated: CASSLGLSDTQYF.

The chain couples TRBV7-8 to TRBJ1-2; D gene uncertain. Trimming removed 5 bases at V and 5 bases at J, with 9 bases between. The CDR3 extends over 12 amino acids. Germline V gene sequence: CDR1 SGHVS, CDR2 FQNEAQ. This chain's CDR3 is CASSHVGYGYTF. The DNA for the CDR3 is TGTGCCAGCAGCCACGTCGGGTATGGCTACACCTTC.

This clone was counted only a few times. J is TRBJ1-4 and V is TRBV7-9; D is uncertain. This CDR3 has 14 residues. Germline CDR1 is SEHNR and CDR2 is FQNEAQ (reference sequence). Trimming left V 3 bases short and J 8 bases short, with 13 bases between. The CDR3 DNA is TGTGCCAGCAGCTTGGGAGGAGTTTACGAAAAACTGTTTTTT. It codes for CASSLGGVYEKLFF.

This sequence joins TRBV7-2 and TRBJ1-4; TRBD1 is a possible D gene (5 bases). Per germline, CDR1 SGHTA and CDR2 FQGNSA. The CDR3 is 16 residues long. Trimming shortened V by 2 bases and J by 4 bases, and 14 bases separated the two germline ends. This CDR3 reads CASSLTSSQGNEKLFF. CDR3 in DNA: TGTGCCAGCAGCTTAACGTCCTCCCAGGGTAATGAAAAACTGTTTTTT.

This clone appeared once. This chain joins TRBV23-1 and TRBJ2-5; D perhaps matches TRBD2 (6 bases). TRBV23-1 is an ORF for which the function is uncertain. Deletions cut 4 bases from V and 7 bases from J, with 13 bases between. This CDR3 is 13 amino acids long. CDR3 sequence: CASSRRGVGTQYF. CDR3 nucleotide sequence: TGCGCCAGCAGTCGGCGGGGAGTGGGGACCCAGTACTTC.

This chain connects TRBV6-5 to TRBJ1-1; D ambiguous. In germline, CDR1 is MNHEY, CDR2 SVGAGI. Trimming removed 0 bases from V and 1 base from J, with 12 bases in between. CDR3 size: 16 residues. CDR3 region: CASSYSILGGNTEAFF. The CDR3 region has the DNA TGTGCCAGCAGTTACTCGATCCTCGGCGGGAACACTGAAGCTTTCTTT.

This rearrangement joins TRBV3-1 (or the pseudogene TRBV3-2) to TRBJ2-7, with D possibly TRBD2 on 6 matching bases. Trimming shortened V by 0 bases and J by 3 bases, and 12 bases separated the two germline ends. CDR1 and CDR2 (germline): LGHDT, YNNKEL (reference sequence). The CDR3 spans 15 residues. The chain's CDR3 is CASSQEGVGGYEQYF. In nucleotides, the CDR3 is TGTGCCAGCAGCCAAGAGGGCGTGGGGGGCTACGAGCAGTACTTC.

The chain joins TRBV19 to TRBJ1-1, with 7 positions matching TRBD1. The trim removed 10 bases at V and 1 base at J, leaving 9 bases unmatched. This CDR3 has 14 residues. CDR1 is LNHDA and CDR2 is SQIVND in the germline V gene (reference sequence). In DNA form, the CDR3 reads TGTGCCACCAGGAGGGACAGACAGAACACTGAAGCTTTCTTT. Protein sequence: CATRRDRQNTEAFF.